This entry lists 21 T cell receptor beta chains sequenced from one sample in a study of T cells in Graves' hyperthyroidism and ophthalmopathy. Amplification targeted TCR beta CDR3 regions from RNA transcripts. Researchers ran a first-round RT-PCR on the TCR CDR3 using the HTBI primer set. Each CDR3 protein gets one entry after TCRdb re-called the multiplex PCR reads with MiXCR. The profile shows a few hundred thousand distinct CDR3 sequences, less than 20% of them singletons. The source material was blood. These TCRs come from a man in his late teens or twenties with Graves' ophthalmopathy.

This clonotype was picked up a small number of times. The chain couples TRBV20-1 to TRBJ2-7; the D gene could be TRBD1 or TRBD2 (6 bases each). The CDR3 has 15 residues. Germline assignment: CDR1 DFQATT and CDR2 SNEGSKA (reference sequence). The V and J ends lost 6 bases and 1 base respectively, with 19 bases between them. CDR3 in DNA: TGCAGTGCCCCACCCCCGGGGGCGATTTCCTACGAGCAGTACTTC. Translated, it gives CSAPPPGAISYEQYF.

The rearrangement uses TRBV6-1 and TRBJ1-2; D is perhaps TRBD1 (6 bases). Trimming removed 7 bases at V and 4 bases at J, with 16 bases between. Germline V gives CDR1 MNHNS, CDR2 SASEGT. The CDR3 spans 14 residues. This chain's CDR3 is CASTTTGWGYGYTF. The CDR3 DNA is TGTGCCAGCACCACGACAGGCTGGGGCTATGGCTACACCTTC.

This clonotype has only a few counts. This chain joins TRBV28 and TRBJ2-5; tentative D call: TRBD2 (6 bases). Trimming took off 2 bases at V and 0 bases at J, with 10 bases between the two ends. Germline V lookup: CDR1 MDHEN, CDR2 SYDVKM. The CDR3 spans 15 residues. The CDR3 DNA reads as TGTGCCAGCAGTTTACAGGCGGGAAACCAAGAGACCCAGTACTTC. Residues: CASSLQAGNQETQYF.

This clonotype was picked up many times. This rearrangement joins TRBV6-5 to TRBJ2-5; D unclear. The V gene's germline CDR1 is MNHEY and CDR2 SVGAGI. This CDR3 spans 14 amino acids. With 2 bases removed from V and 7 bases from J, the gap between germline ends came to 14 bases. The CDR3 bases are TGTGCCAGCAGTTACCCTGGGCCCCATGGGACCCAGTACTTC. Its translation is CASSYPGPHGTQYF.

This chain links TRBV28 with TRBJ1-6; 7 nucleotides line up with TRBD1. The V gene end was trimmed by 2 bases and the J gene end by 14 bases; junction bases not matched to a gene: 12. The CDR3 loop spans 15 amino acids. CDR1 MDHEN and CDR2 SYDVKM come from the germline V gene. The CDR3 loop reads CASSLEGDRAQSLHF. The CDR3 DNA reads as TGTGCCAGCAGTTTAGAGGGTGACAGGGCTCAATCCCTCCACTTT.

The chain combines TRBV7-8 with TRBJ2-3, with D unclear. This CDR3 is 13 amino acids long. The germline V gene has CDR1 SGHVS and CDR2 FQNEAQ. V dropped 2 bases and J dropped 4 bases, with 7 bases sitting between them. This chain's CDR3 is CASSLSLADTQYF. Here the CDR3 DNA reads TGTGCCAGCAGCTTAAGTCTGGCAGATACGCAGTATTTT.

As to this clonotype: This may be a read error: a much more frequent sequence differs by one nucleotide. The gene calls are TRBV7-9 and TRBJ2-1, with 11 bases aligning to TRBD2. Germline V CDR1 and CDR2: SEHNR, FQNEAQ (reference sequence). Trimming cost V 4 bases and J 9 bases; bases outside gene matches: 8. The CDR3 length is 15 residues. CDR3 in DNA: TGTGCCAGCAGCTGGTCTAGCGGGGGGCGGGGTGAGCAGTTCTTC. Its translation is CASSWSSGGRGEQFF.

The genes are TRBV10-3 and TRBJ2-1; 9 bases match TRBD2. The CDR3 covers 15 residues. Trimming took 5 bases from V and 5 from J; bases not matched to a gene: 7. Germline assignment: CDR1 ENHRY and CDR2 SYGVKD. CDR3 nucleotides: TGTGCCATCAGTCCGGCTAGCGGGGCGGACAATGAGCAGTTCTTC. It yields the protein CAISPASGADNEQFF.

The chain combines TRBV5-6 with TRBJ2-3; possible D gene TRBD2, 5 bases. There are 16 residues in the CDR3. V was clipped by 0 bases and J by 0 bases, with 11 bases between them. CDR1 SGHDT and CDR2 YYEEEE come from the germline V gene. This CDR3 reads CASSLGRETSTDTQYF. The CDR3 region has the DNA TGTGCCAGCAGCTTGGGTAGGGAGACTAGCACAGATACGCAGTATTTT.

This clonotype was observed at least ten times. The chain recombines TRBV13 with TRBJ2-5, with 9 positions matching TRBD1. The CDR3 totals 16 residues. V shed 4 bases and J 4 bases; nucleotides not matched to a gene: 10. Germline values: CDR1 PRHDT, CDR2 FYEKMQ (reference sequence). CDR3 region: CASSYTGQGRVETQYF. The CDR3 bases are TGTGCCAGCAGCTACACGGGACAGGGACGGGTAGAGACCCAGTACTTC.

Ten or more counts support this clonotype. This sequence joins TRBV20-1 and TRBJ2-1; 7 bases fit TRBD2. Losses at the gene ends were 6 bases for V and 8 bases for J; bases not matched to a gene: 19. This CDR3 comprises 16 residues. Germline V gene sequence: CDR1 DFQATT, CDR2 SNEGSKA (reference sequence). The CDR3 is CSAGGASGAMRYEQFF. CDR3 coding DNA: TGCAGTGCGGGCGGGGCCAGCGGGGCTATGCGATATGAGCAGTTCTTC.

V usage is TRBV5-1 and J usage is TRBJ2-5; possible D gene TRBD1, 6 bases. The V end lost 3 bases, the J end lost 6 bases, and 12 bases lay between the germline ends. The CDR3 consists of 13 residues. Germline assignment: CDR1 SGHRS and CDR2 YFSETQ. The CDR3 DNA is TGCGCCAGCAGCTCCCGAACAGGGCAGACCCAGTACTTC. It translates to CASSSRTGQTQYF.

The J gene is TRBJ2-1, the V gene TRBV7-2; unclear D gene. CDR1 SGHTA and CDR2 FQGNSA come from the germline V gene. The CDR3 runs 15 residues. Trimming removed 3 bases from V and 0 bases from J, with 9 bases in between. CDR3 DNA: TGTGCCAGCAGCTTGGACGGTGGCTCCTACAATGAGCAGTTCTTC. It translates to CASSLDGGSYNEQFF.

This clonotype was recorded many times. V is TRBV28 and J is TRBJ1-2; maybe TRBD1 (5 bases). Germline V gene lookup returns CDR1 MDHEN and CDR2 SYDVKM. This CDR3 has 17 residues. The ends were cut back, 1 base at V and 5 bases at J, with 20 bases in the middle. The CDR3 loop is CASSLSGQALKSYGYTF. For the CDR3, the DNA is TGTGCCAGCAGTTTATCAGGGCAGGCCCTCAAATCATATGGCTACACCTTC.

This clonotype was detected only a few times. The chain recombines TRBV6-1 with TRBJ1-1; 7 nucleotides match TRBD1. Germline V gene lookup returns CDR1 MNHNS and CDR2 SASEGT. V lost 6 bases to trimming and J lost 3 bases; unmatched junction nucleotides: 10. The CDR3 covers 15 residues. In DNA form, the CDR3 reads TGTGCCAGCAGCACCCCACAGGGGAGGTACACTGAAGCTTTCTTT. Protein: CASSTPQGRYTEAFF.

This clonotype was seen repeatedly, ten times or more. The chain joins TRBV2 to TRBJ1-5; 9 positions match TRBD1. This CDR3 has 15 residues. Germline CDR1 and CDR2: SNHLY and FYNNEI. Trimming removed 6 bases from V and 2 bases from J; junction bases left unmatched: 5. This CDR3 is CASSRTGAGNQPQHF. CDR3 DNA sequence: TGTGCCAGCAGCAGGACAGGGGCCGGCAATCAGCCCCAGCATTTT.

This clonotype was found many times. The rearrangement links TRBV6-1 to TRBJ1-1, with D possibly matching TRBD1 (5 bases). The V gene's germline CDR1 is MNHNS and CDR2 SASEGT. V was pared by 3 bases and J by 8 bases, with 7 bases between. This CDR3 has 11 residues. In DNA, the CDR3 is TGTGCCAGCAGTGAGGGACCCGAAGCTTTCTTT. It is translated as CASSEGPEAFF.

The CDR3 protein is CASSGQGVYGYTF. The DNA of the CDR3 is TGCGCCAGCAGCGGACAGGGGGTTTATGGCTACACCTTC. V gene TRBV10-2 combines with J gene TRBJ1-2, with TRBD1 matching over 10 bases. With 6 bases clipped from V and 5 bases from J, the junction kept 3 bases outside the gene matches. Germline V gives CDR1 WSHSY, CDR2 SAAADI. The CDR3 loop spans 13 amino acids.

The gene calls are TRBV9 and TRBJ1-2, with 7 bases identical to TRBD1. This CDR3 contains 16 residues. The J segment lost 4 bases and the V segment lost 3 bases, leaving 12 bases of the junction unmatched. The V gene's germline CDR1 is SGDLS and CDR2 YYNGEE. CDR3 sequence reads: CASSGLSGQTPYGYTF. In DNA, the CDR3 is TGTGCCAGCAGCGGACTCTCGGGACAGACTCCCTATGGCTACACCTTC.

The sample holds many counts of this clonotype. The rearrangement joins TRBV6-1 to TRBJ1-2, with D unclear. CDR3 length equals 15 residues. Trimming took 6 bases from V and 4 from J, leaving 18 bases between them. Germline CDR1 reads MNHNS; CDR2 reads SASEGT. The CDR3: CASRTEAHSAYGYTF. In nucleotides, the CDR3 is TGTGCCAGCAGAACCGAGGCCCACTCCGCCTATGGCTACACCTTC.

About this clonotype itself: A read error may explain this, as a much larger clone is one base away. J is TRBJ1-5 and V is TRBV27; D gene uncertain. Germline assignment: CDR1 MNHEY and CDR2 SMNVEV (reference sequence). CDR3 size: 15 residues. V was cut by 0 bases and J by 3 bases, with 9 bases left in between. CDR3 sequence reads: CASSLSAPPNQPQHF. The CDR3 region has the DNA TGTGCCAGCAGTTTATCTGCTCCCCCCAATCAGCCCCAGCATTTT.